One and the same sample provided the 28 T cell receptor beta chains below, sequenced in a study of response to subunit inactivated influenza vaccine. TCRdb passed the RT-PCR reads through MiXCR, listing each CDR3 protein once. Of roughly 460,000 distinct CDR3 sequences detected, around 9.9% appear once; the ten largest clones hold about 12%. The sample in question was PBMCs from blood, obtained more than 35 days after vaccination. The receptors were sampled from a man aged 45-65 years who received an inactivated influenza vaccine.

This rearrangement joins TRBV20-1 to TRBJ2-3, with TRBD2 matching over 8 bases. Germline V lookup: CDR1 DFQATT, CDR2 SNEGSKA (reference sequence). Trimming removed 6 bases from V and 4 bases from J; junction bases left unmatched: 15. The CDR3 spans 16 residues. CDR3: CSATTQTSVGPDTQYF. CDR3 nucleotide sequence: TGCAGTGCCACCACACAGACTAGCGTGGGACCAGATACGCAGTATTTT.

The chain combines TRBV2 with TRBJ1-1; 7 positions match TRBD1. This CDR3 comprises 14 residues. V shed 0 bases and J 5 bases; nucleotides not matched to a gene: 3. In germline, CDR1 is SNHLY, CDR2 FYNNEI. The CDR3 is CASSEAQGVTEAFF. CDR3 DNA: TGTGCCAGCAGTGAAGCGCAGGGGGTGACTGAAGCTTTCTTT.

This clonotype turned up a few times. The CDR3 here is CASSLRGHMEAFF. CDR3 DNA: TGTGCCAGCAGTCTCCGTGGGCACATGGAAGCTTTCTTT. The rearrangement links TRBV6-1 to TRBJ1-1; D gene unclear. Trimming shortened V by 5 bases and J by 8 bases, and 15 bases separated the two germline ends. The CDR3 loop spans 13 amino acids. The V gene's germline CDR1 is MNHNS and CDR2 SASEGT.

In this sample, this clonotype turned up a few times. The chain uses TRBV20-1 and TRBJ2-1; 11 bases are shared with TRBD2. From germline, CDR1 is DFQATT and CDR2 SNEGSKA (reference sequence). The V segment lost 3 bases and the J segment 7 bases; nucleotides outside the gene matches: 5. There are 14 residues in the CDR3. The CDR3 sequence: CSASTTSGKNEQFF. In DNA form, the CDR3 reads TGCAGTGCTAGTACGACTAGCGGGAAAAATGAGCAGTTCTTC.

There are a few counts of this clonotype. This chain joins TRBV7-2 and TRBJ2-5, with 10 bases lining up with TRBD2. The CDR3 runs to 16 residues. V shed 2 bases, J shed 0 bases, and the junction held 3 bases outside the gene matches. Looked up from germline, CDR1 is SGHTA and CDR2 is FQGNSA. The CDR3 sequence: CASSLIAGGHQETQYF. DNA of the CDR3: TGTGCCAGCAGCTTAATAGCGGGAGGCCACCAAGAGACCCAGTACTTC.

This clonotype turned up a few times. The chain employs TRBV7-2 and TRBJ2-1, with 12 bases aligning to TRBD2. This CDR3 region has 17 residues. Per the germline V gene, CDR1 is SGHTA and CDR2 is FQGNSA. V dropped 5 bases and J dropped 4; count of bases not matched to a gene: 9. CDR3 region: CASSDRTSGAGYNEQFF. The DNA of the CDR3 is TGTGCCAGCAGCGACCGGACTAGCGGGGCCGGATACAATGAGCAGTTCTTC. Based on the CDR3 plus reference TRBV7-2 and TRBJ2-1, the full variable domain is GAGVSQSPSNKVTEKGKDVELRCDPISGHTALYWYRQSLGQGLEFLIYFQGNSAPDKSGLPSDRFSAERTGGSVSTLTIQRTQQEDSAVYLCASSDRTSGAGYNEQFFGPGTRLTVL.

This chain connects TRBV19 to TRBJ1-1; D unresolved. Germline V CDR1 and CDR2: LNHDA, SQIVND (reference sequence). The CDR3 is made up of 13 amino acids. Deletions cut 6 bases from V and 0 bases from J, with 8 bases between. The CDR3 nucleotides are TGTGCCAGTAGAAGTCAGATGAACACTGAAGCTTTCTTT. Its translation is CASRSQMNTEAFF.

Concerning this clonotype: The germline gene is not matched at one end of the junction; a read error may be the cause. The rearrangement links TRBV6-2 or TRBV6-3 to TRBJ2-1; D uncertain. The CDR3 loop spans 14 amino acids. CDR1 is MNHEY, CDR2 SVGEGT, per germline. The CDR3 loop is CSSSYILRGDEQFF. The CDR3 nucleotides are TGTTCCAGCAGTTACATCCTTCGCGGCGATGAGCAGTTCTTC.

This clonotype has a count of ten or more. In DNA, the CDR3 is TGTGCCAGCACCGAAGGGTCCGCAAGCACAGATACGCAGTATTTT. It translates to CASTEGSASTDTQYF. The chain combines TRBV25-1 with TRBJ2-3; D is unclear. The CDR3 covers 15 residues. Trimming cost V 7 bases and J 0 bases, with 14 bases left between them. Germline V gene sequence: CDR1 MGHDK, CDR2 SYGVNS.

Only a few counts were recorded for this clonotype. The chain carries TRBV5-1 and TRBJ2-7; 7 nucleotides match TRBD1. This CDR3 comprises 14 residues. From germline, CDR1 is SGHRS and CDR2 YFSETQ. The trim removed 2 bases at V and 1 base at J, leaving 3 bases unmatched. As DNA, the CDR3 is TGCGCCAGCAGCTTATTGACAGGGTCCTACGAGCAGTACTTC. Residues: CASSLLTGSYEQYF.

This clonotype was seen ten or more times. The chain joins TRBV25-1 to TRBJ2-7; TRBD2 might be the D (5 bases). The CDR3 contains 14 residues. Germline V CDR1 and CDR2: MGHDK, SYGVNS. V was trimmed by 1 base and J by 5 bases, leaving 12 bases between them. CDR3 sequence: CASSEFGVVDEQYF. In DNA, the CDR3 is TGTGCCAGCAGTGAATTCGGGGTAGTCGACGAGCAGTACTTC.

This rearrangement joins TRBV7-2 to TRBJ1-2; tentative D call: TRBD1 (6 bases). Deletions cut 4 bases from V and 2 bases from J, with 17 bases between. Germline V gene data show CDR1 as SGHTA and CDR2 as FQGNSA. CDR3 length: 16 residues. The CDR3 DNA reads as TGTGCCAGCAGCTCAAACTTGGTCGGACAGAACTATGGCTACACCTTC. It yields the protein CASSSNLVGQNYGYTF.

This clonotype was observed a few times. The chain employs TRBV11-3 and TRBJ2-5, with D perhaps TRBD1 or TRBD2 (7 bases each). The CDR3 loop spans 23 amino acids. The V gene lost 1 base and the J gene lost 3 bases, with 36 bases spanning the gap. The V gene's germline CDR1 is SGHNT and CDR2 YENEEA. The CDR3 reads CASSLVDGQVRWGGSGGKETQYF. The CDR3 DNA reads as TGTGCCAGCAGCTTAGTAGACGGACAGGTCCGGTGGGGCGGGAGTGGGGGAAAAGAGACCCAGTACTTC.

This clonotype was picked up a small number of times. The J gene is TRBJ2-1, the V gene TRBV20-1; 9 bases match TRBD2. Germline lookup yields CDR1 DFQATT and CDR2 SNEGSKA (reference sequence). The CDR3 length is 14 residues. V gave up 3 bases and J gave up 4 bases; unmatched junction bases: 4. CDR3 region: CSASGGRGYNEQFF. CDR3 nucleotides: TGCAGTGCTAGTGGCGGGAGGGGATACAATGAGCAGTTCTTC.

The table lists this clonotype with many counts. V usage is TRBV7-2 and J usage is TRBJ2-7, with 10 bases matching TRBD1. With V trimmed by 4 bases and J by 3 bases, 6 bases remained unmatched. Looked up from germline, CDR1 is SGHTA and CDR2 is FQGNSA. The CDR3 spans 15 residues. CDR3 DNA: TGTGCCAGCAGCTCAGGGCGGGACAGGGGCTACGAGCAGTACTTC. Amino acid sequence: CASSSGRDRGYEQYF.

Of note for this clonotype: An end of the junction differs from the germline gene, which may be a read error. V and J are TRBV5-1 and TRBJ2-7, with D maybe TRBD2 (6 bases). CDR3 length equals 16 residues. Germline CDR1 is SGHRS and CDR2 is YFSETQ. Here the CDR3 DNA reads TGCGCCAGCAGCTCCACGCCGGGACTTACTACCTACAAGCAGTACTTC. Its translation: CASSSTPGLTTYKQYF.

A note on this clonotype: A much bigger clone sits one base away, suggesting this may be a read error. The gene calls are TRBV9 and TRBJ1-5; TRBD1 is a possible D gene (5 bases). The CDR3 runs 15 residues. Germline CDR1 is SGDLS and CDR2 is YYNGEE. CDR3 in amino acids: CASSVVTDTNPPQHF. CDR3 DNA sequence: TGTGCCAGCAGCGTAGTGACGGACACCAATCCGCCCCAGCATTTT. The complete variable domain, with remaining parts taken from reference TRBV9 and TRBJ1-5, reads DSGVTQTPKHLITATGQRVTLRCSPRSGDLSVYWYQQSLDQGLQFLIQYYNGEERAKGNILERFSAQQFPDLHSELNLSSLELGDSALYFCASSVVTDTNPPQHFGDGTRLSIL.

There are many counts of this clonotype. Relative to the germline gene, one junction end is altered; a read error may explain this. The V and J genes are TRBV5-6 and TRBJ2-1; D remains unclear. Germline lookup yields CDR1 SGHDT and CDR2 YYEEEE. CDR3 length: 11 residues. As DNA, the CDR3 is TGTGCCAGCAGTTTGGCTAATGAGCAGTTCTTC. Its translation: CASSLANEQFF.

The gene calls are TRBV10-3 and TRBJ2-5; tentative D call: TRBD1 (6 bases). Germline loops: CDR1 ENHRY, CDR2 SYGVKD. There are 13 residues in the CDR3. The V and J ends lost 5 bases and 1 base respectively, with 8 bases between them. The CDR3, as DNA: TGTGCCATCAGTCAGGGGAGCCAAGAGACCCAGTACTTC. Translating gives CAISQGSQETQYF.

In its sample, this clonotype was seen many times. The rearrangement links TRBV7-9 to TRBJ2-2; possible D gene TRBD1, 5 bases. Trimming left V 2 bases short and J 6 bases short, with 13 bases between. This CDR3 is 15 amino acids long. Germline V gene data show CDR1 as SEHNR and CDR2 as FQNEAQ (reference sequence). The CDR3 bases are TGTGCCAGCAGCTTACACAGGTTTGAAGCCGGGGAGCTGTTTTTT. It specifies CASSLHRFEAGELFF.

This clonotype was detected many times. The chain employs TRBV20-1 and TRBJ2-7, with D possibly matching TRBD2 (7 bases). The CDR3 is made up of 13 amino acids. Germline-derived CDR1 and CDR2 are DFQATT and SNEGSKA (reference sequence). V lost 3 bases and J lost 6, with 15 bases in between. CDR3 in DNA: TGCAGTGCTAGTAAGGGGGGGGGAGGCGAGCAGTACTTC. Protein: CSASKGGGGEQYF.

This chain uses TRBV7-8 with TRBJ2-5; the D gene could be TRBD1 or TRBD2 (5 bases each). Germline assignment: CDR1 SGHVS and CDR2 FQNEAQ. The CDR3 contains 13 residues. Trimming removed 8 bases at V and 6 bases at J, with 16 bases between. The CDR3 DNA follows: TGTGCCAGCGGCCCGAGGGGATGGAAGACCCAGTACTTC. This gives the protein CASGPRGWKTQYF.

The chain recombines TRBV6-5 with TRBJ2-7; 8 bases are shared with TRBD1. The J segment lost 3 bases and the V segment lost 2 bases, leaving 9 bases of the junction unmatched. The CDR3 has 16 residues. CDR1 MNHEY and CDR2 SVGAGI come from the germline V gene. The CDR3 region has the DNA TGTGCCAGCAGTTACCCAATCCGGGACAGGAGCTACGAGCAGTACTTC. Its translation: CASSYPIRDRSYEQYF.

This clonotype was picked up many times. This chain links TRBV5-1 with TRBJ2-1, with D possibly TRBD1 on 6 matching bases. Germline lookup yields CDR1 SGHRS and CDR2 YFSETQ. The V end lost 4 bases, the J end lost 9 bases, and 14 bases lay between the germline ends. This CDR3 is built from 13 residues. CDR3: CASSPIEQGEQFF. DNA of the CDR3: TGCGCCAGCAGCCCAATCGAACAGGGTGAGCAGTTCTTC.

This sequence joins TRBV20-1 and TRBJ2-1; no firm D call. In germline, CDR1 is DFQATT, CDR2 SNEGSKA (reference sequence). V lost 4 bases and J lost 13, with 14 bases in between. CDR3 length: 11 amino acids. CDR3 protein: CSATPGLNQFF. DNA of the CDR3: TGCAGTGCTACTCCGGGCCTCAATCAGTTCTTC.

This clonotype was detected many times. This sequence joins TRBV15 and TRBJ2-5, with a tentative D call TRBD1 (6 bases). In germline, CDR1 is LNHNV, CDR2 YYDKDF (reference sequence). With 1 base removed from V and 2 bases from J, the gap between germline ends came to 11 bases. This CDR3 contains 15 residues. The CDR3 DNA sequence: TGTGCCACCAGCAGAGCCGGGACACCTCAAGAGACCCAGTACTTC. This translates into CATSRAGTPQETQYF.

This chain joins TRBV7-2 and TRBJ2-1; D remains ambiguous. Trimming left V 5 bases short and J 1 base short, with 9 bases between. This CDR3 contains 14 residues. Germline CDR1 and CDR2: SGHTA and FQGNSA. The DNA of the CDR3 is TGTGCCAGCAGCCATAAGGCGTCCTACAATGAGCAGTTCTTC. Protein product: CASSHKASYNEQFF.

This rearrangement joins TRBV5-1 to TRBJ2-5, with TRBD2 identical over 11 bases. This CDR3 comprises 14 residues. Per germline, CDR1 SGHRS and CDR2 YFSETQ. Trimming took 7 bases from V and 3 from J; bases not matched to a gene: 5. In DNA form, the CDR3 reads TGCGCCAGCGGGGCACTAGCGGGAGAAGAGACCCAGTACTTC. Translated, it gives CASGALAGEETQYF.